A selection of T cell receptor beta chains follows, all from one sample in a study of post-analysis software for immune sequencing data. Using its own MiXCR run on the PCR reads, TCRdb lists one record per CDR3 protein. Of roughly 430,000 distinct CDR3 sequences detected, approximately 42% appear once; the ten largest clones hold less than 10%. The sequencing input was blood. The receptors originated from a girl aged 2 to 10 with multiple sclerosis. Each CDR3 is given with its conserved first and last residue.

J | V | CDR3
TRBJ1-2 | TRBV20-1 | CSASGQKSNYGYTF
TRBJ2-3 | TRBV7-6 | CASSLAFEQGSTDTQYF
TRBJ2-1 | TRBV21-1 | CASSKARLDREDNEQFF
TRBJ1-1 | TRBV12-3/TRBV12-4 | CASSLGSGTPAEAFF
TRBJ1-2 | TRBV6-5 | CASSYSSGDKGYGHTF
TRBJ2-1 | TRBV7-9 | CASSLAAQRGNEQFF
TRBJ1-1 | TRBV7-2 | CASRSFMNTEAFF
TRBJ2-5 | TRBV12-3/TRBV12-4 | CASSLNRQETQYF
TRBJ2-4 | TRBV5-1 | CASSGRTGPNIQYF
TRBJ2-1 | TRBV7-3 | CVSSWERGNEQFF
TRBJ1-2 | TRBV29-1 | CSVVETENYGYTF
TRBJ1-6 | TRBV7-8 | CASSLDGGYSPLHF
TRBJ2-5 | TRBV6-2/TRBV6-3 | CASSMTAQETQYF
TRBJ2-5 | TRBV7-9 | CASSLRLAGALRTQETQYF
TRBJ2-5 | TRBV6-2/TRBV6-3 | CASRRSAAETQYF
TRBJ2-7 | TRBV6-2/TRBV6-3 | CASRRLPGRSYEQYF
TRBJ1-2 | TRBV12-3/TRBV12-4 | CASSLRILHGYTF
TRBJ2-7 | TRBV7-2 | CASSPGGQRHLSAYEQYF
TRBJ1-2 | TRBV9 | CASSVVPESGAGGYTF
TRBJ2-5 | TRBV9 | CASSGWGQGSVRETQYF